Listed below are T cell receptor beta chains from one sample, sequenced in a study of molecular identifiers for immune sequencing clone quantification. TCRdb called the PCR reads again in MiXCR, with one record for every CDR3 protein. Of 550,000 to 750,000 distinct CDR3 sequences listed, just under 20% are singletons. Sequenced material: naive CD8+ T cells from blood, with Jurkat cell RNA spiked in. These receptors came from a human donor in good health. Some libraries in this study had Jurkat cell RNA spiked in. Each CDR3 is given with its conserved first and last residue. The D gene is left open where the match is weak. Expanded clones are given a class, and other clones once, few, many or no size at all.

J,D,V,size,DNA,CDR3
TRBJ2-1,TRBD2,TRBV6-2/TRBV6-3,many,TGTGCCAGCAGTTACGCTATCGGTGGTAGCGGGAAGGATGAGCAGTTCTTC,CASSYAIGGSGKDEQFF
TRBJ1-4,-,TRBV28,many,TGTGCCAGCAGTTTCCTCGGGGATAATGAAAAACTGTTTTTT,CASSFLGDNEKLFF
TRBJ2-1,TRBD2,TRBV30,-,TGTGCCTGGAGTGTAACCCGGGAGGGCCACAATGAGCAGTTCTTC,CAWSVTREGHNEQFF
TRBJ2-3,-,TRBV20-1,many,TGCAGTGCTAGCATTTTAACTGGCACAGATACGCAGTATTTT,CSASILTGTDTQYF
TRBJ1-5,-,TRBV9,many,TGTGCCAGCAGCGTAACAGATGATAGCAATCAGCCCCAGCATTTT,CASSVTDDSNQPQHF
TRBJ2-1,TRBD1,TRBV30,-,TGTGCCTGGAGTGAGATCGGACAGGGCAATGATGAGCAGTTCTTC,CAWSEIGQGNDEQFF
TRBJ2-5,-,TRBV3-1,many,TGTGCCAGCAGCCAAGTGCATTCGTCGGCCATGTCCTCGGAGACCCAGTACTTC,CASSQVHSSAMSSETQYF
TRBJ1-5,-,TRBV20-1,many,TGCAGTGCTAAACAGGGTTTTGGCAATCAGCCCCAGCATTTT,CSAKQGFGNQPQHF
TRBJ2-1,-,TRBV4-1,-,TGCGCCAGCAGCCAAGATCCCCTCAGCGATGAGCAGTTCTTC,CASSQDPLSDEQFF
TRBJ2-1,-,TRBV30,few,TGTGCCTGGAATGAGGGACATTCCTACAATGAGCAGTTCTTC,CAWNEGHSYNEQFF
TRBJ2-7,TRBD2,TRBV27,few,TGTGCCAGCAGTGTCCGTAGCGGGGGGGCATGGGACGAGCAGTACTTC,CASSVRSGGAWDEQYF
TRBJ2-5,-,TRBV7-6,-,TGTGCCAGCAGCCCACTGGGGGGACTCCCTGGAGGCGAAGAGACCCAGTACTTC,CASSPLGGLPGGEETQYF
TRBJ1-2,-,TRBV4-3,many,TGCGCCAGCAGCCAAGATTTCGACATCTACTATGGCTACACCTTC,CASSQDFDIYYGYTF
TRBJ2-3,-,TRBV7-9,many,TGTGCCAGCAGCTCGAAACTGGGGGGAAGCACAGATACGCAGTATTTT,CASSSKLGGSTDTQYF
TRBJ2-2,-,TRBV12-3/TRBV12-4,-,TGTGCCAGCAGAAAAACCTACACCGGGGAGCTGTTTTTT,CASRKTYTGELFF
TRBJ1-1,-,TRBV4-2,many,TGTGCCAGCAGCCAAGTCTTTGGGGAGAACACTGAAGCTTTCTTT,CASSQVFGENTEAFF
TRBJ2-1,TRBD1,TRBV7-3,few,TGTGCCAGCAGCGCATTGACAGGGCATGAGCAGTTCTTC,CASSALTGHEQFF
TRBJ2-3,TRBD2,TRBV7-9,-,TGTGCCAGCAGCCACTTAGGGCGGGGGGGCAACACAGATACGCAGTATTTT,CASSHLGRGGNTDTQYF
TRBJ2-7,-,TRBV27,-,TGTGCCAGCAGTTTTGGGCCCCAGGGCGACGAGCAGTACTTC,CASSFGPQGDEQYF
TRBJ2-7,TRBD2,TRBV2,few,TGTGCCAGCAGTGAAGCGCCTAGCGGGGCCTACGAGCAGTACTTC,CASSEAPSGAYEQYF
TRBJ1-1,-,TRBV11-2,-,TGTGCCAGCAGCTCAAGCCGGGGAATAGACACTGAAGCTTTCTTT,CASSSSRGIDTEAFF
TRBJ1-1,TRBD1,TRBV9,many,TGTGCCAGCAGCACTGAGACAGGGGACAGAGAAGCTTTCTTT,CASSTETGDREAFF
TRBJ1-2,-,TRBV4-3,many,TGCGCCAGCAGCCAAGATCCGGGGGACGGCTATGGCTACACCTTC,CASSQDPGDGYGYTF
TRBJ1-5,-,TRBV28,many,TGTGCCAGCACCCGTCAGGGTTATAGCAATCAGCCCCAGCATTTT,CASTRQGYSNQPQHF
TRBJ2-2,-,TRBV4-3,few,TGCGCCAGCAGCCAAGACAGGGGACCCACCGGGGAGCTGTTTTTT,CASSQDRGPTGELFF
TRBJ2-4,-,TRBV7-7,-,TGTGCTAGCAGCTTAGAGCAAAAGACCTTGATGGCCAAAAACATTCAGTACTTC,CASSLEQKTLMAKNIQYF
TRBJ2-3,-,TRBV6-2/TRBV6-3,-,TGTGCCAGCAGCCCCTGGACGATAGGCACAGATACGCAGTATTTT,CASSPWTIGTDTQYF